The present entry profiles one T cell receptor (beta chain) with its context. What it binds is unknown. These data come from a study of cytomegalovirus exposure and HLA in healthy donors. Repertoires were generated with immunoSEQ multiplex PCR, while TCRdb's copy carries only in-frame clones and drops some. The table shows 120,000 or so clones, with approximately 89% occurring only once. This CDR3 spans 15 amino acids. Trimming took off 5 bases at V and 1 base at J, with 14 bases between the two ends. CDR1 SEHNR and CDR2 FQNEAQ come from the germline V gene (reference sequence). Study outcomes and limitations: Researchers reported that a few CMV-associated chains were confirmed in vitro as CMV antigen-specific. The classifier, whose performance was assessed in both the original and validation cohorts, reportedly diagnosed cytomegalovirus status with high specificity and sensitivity. Subsequent analysis of the approximately 120 validation repertoires found a tendency for first-cohort TCR clusters to co-occur.

Sequencing was performed on PBMCs. The TCR comes from a man aged 18-30 years in good health and CMV-seronegative. V and J are TRBV7-9 and TRBJ1-1; D perhaps matches TRBD1 (5 bases). In DNA, the CDR3 is TGTGCCAGCAGCGGGTGGAACAGGCCGAACACTGAAGCTTTCTTT. It translates to CASSGWNRPNTEAFF.